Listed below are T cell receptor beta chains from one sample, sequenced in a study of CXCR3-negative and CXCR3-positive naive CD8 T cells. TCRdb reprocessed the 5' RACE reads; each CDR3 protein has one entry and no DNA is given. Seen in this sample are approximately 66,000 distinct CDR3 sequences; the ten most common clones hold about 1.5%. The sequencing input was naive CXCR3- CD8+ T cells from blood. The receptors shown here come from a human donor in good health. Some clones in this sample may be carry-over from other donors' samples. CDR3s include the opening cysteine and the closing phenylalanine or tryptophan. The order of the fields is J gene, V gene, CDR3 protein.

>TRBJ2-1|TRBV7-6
CASSSPGQNYNEQFF
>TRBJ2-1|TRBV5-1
CASSLAGGAYNEQFF
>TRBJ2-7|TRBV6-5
CASSYSGTGVYEQYF
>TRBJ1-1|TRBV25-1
CASSGGRGIAEAFF
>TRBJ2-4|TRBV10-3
CAIINPGQGKNIQYF
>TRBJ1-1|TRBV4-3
CASSQDRGVGTEAFF
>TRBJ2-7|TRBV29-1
CSVDGQGESYEQYF
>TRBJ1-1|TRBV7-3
CASSPDSNTEAFF
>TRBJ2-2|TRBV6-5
CASSYSLGGPWTGELFF
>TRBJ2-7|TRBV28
CASSATSGSHDEQYF
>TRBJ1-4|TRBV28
CASSLRVAGVGEKLFF
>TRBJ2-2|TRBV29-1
CSGTSDQTGELFF
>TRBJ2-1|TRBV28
CASSPWTGPRNEQFF
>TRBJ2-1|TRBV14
CASSPLAFYNEQFF
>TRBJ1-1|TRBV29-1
CSVTRMNTEAFF
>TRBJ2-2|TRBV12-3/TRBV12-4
CASRAGGPSGELFF
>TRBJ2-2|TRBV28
CASSLLAGEIGELFF
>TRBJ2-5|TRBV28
CASTPDRRETQYF
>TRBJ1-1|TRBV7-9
CASSLALVVPQAAITEAFF
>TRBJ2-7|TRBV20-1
CSARDRWGQGLYEQYF
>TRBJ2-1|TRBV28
CASSLRTGPRQGEQFF
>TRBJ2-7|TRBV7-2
CASSPVAASYEQYF
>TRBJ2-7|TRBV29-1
CSALGTNSYEQYF
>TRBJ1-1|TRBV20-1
CSVREGDTEAFF
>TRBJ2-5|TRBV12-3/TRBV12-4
CASRTSLRETQYF
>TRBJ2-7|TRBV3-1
CASSPNKGQGAYEQYF
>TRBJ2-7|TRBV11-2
CASEGVGYEQYF
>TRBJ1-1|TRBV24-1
CATSDSTALGAFF
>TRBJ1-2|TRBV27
CASSFSGRGGANYGYTF
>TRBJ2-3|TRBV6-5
CASSWTRSDTQYF
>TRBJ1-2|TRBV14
CASSQRDISNYGYTF
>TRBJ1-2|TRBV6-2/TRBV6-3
CASSYGRGHGYTF
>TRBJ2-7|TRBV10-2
CASSELQKLYEQYF
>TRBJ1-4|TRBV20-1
CSARVDSAGLTEKLFF
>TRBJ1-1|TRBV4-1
CASSQESGVMDTEAFF
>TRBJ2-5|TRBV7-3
CASSSTGGGQETQYF
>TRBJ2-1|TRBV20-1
CSARGAGQATYNEQFF
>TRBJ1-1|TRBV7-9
CASSLLSGDTEAFF
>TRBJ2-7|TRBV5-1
CASRLGDTYYEQYF
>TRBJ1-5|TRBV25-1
CASSVSGLGQPQHF
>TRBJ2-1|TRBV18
CASSPPRRNEQFF
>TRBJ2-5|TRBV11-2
CASSLAYRGVEETQYF
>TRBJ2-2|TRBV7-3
CASSPTLPNTGELFF
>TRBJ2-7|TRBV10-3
CAISSGTSGSYEQYF
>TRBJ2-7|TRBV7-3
CASSPWGTSYEQYF
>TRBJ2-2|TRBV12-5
CASRSNSAGELFF
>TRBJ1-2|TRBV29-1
CSVDGAGVGYTF